These 32 T cell receptor beta chains came from one sample sequenced in a study of cytomegalovirus exposure and HLA in healthy donors. The study ran its PCR with 60 Vbeta and 13 Jbeta primers. The assay was immunoSEQ multiplex PCR, and TCRdb's table has in-frame clones only and misses some. The sample includes approximately 160,000 clones, under 85% of them seen just once. The sequenced sample consisted of PBMCs. All receptors derive from a man aged 18 to 35 in good health and CMV-seronegative.

The rearrangement joins TRBV4-1 to TRBJ2-4, with D possibly TRBD1 on 5 matching bases. CDR1 and CDR2 (germline): MGHRA, YSYEKL. This CDR3 contains 17 residues. The V end was cut by 2 bases, the J end by 0 bases, with 14 bases between. The chain's CDR3 is CASSQPRRQLAKNIQYF. The CDR3 DNA sequence: TGCGCCAGCAGCCAACCAAGACGACAGCTAGCCAAAAACATTCAGTACTTC.

This chain's CDR3 is CASIRYQETQYF. Written as DNA, the CDR3 is TGTGCCAGCATCCGGTACCAAGAGACCCAGTACTTC. The V call is TRBV6-4, the J call TRBJ2-5; D unclear. The CDR3 covers 12 residues. Germline V gives CDR1 MRHNA, CDR2 SNTAGT. Trimming removed 7 bases from V and 0 bases from J, with 6 bases in between.

J is TRBJ1-3 and V is TRBV27, with D unclear. Germline-derived CDR1 and CDR2 are MNHEY and SMNVEV (reference sequence). The V gene lost 1 base and the J gene lost 0 bases, with 7 bases spanning the gap. There are 15 residues in the CDR3. CDR3 region: CASSLYPGSGNTIYF. The CDR3 DNA reads TGTGCCAGCAGTTTATACCCAGGCTCTGGAAACACCATATATTTT.

The chain links TRBV19 to TRBJ2-7; 11 nucleotides line up with TRBD1. The V and J ends lost 5 bases and 5 bases, in that order; junction bases with no gene match: 8. CDR1 is LNHDA, CDR2 SQIVND, per germline (reference sequence). The length of the CDR3 is 15 residues. CDR3 loop: CASSPRGTGGHEQYF. CDR3 in DNA: TGTGCCAGTAGTCCCCGTGGGACAGGGGGACACGAGCAGTACTTC.

V is TRBV7-8 and J is TRBJ2-1, with TRBD2 matching 7 bases. Per the germline V gene, CDR1 is SGHVS and CDR2 is FQNEAQ. J lost 9 bases, V lost 2 bases, and 16 bases had no gene match. This CDR3 comprises 17 residues. CDR3 in DNA: TGTGCCAGCAGCTTAAGTCTCTTGGGCCCGGGAGGAGCTGAGCAGTTCTTC. Translating gives CASSLSLLGPGGAEQFF.

The chain has TRBV5-6 and TRBJ1-5, with D possibly being TRBD1 (6 bases). V lost 3 bases and J 5 bases, leaving 12 bases between the germline ends. The CDR3 sequence is 14 residues long. Germline lookup yields CDR1 SGHDT and CDR2 YYEEEE. This chain's CDR3 is CASSYLNRDQPQHF. For the CDR3, the DNA is TGTGCCAGCAGCTACCTTAACAGGGATCAGCCCCAGCATTTT.

The chain is built from TRBV4-2 and TRBJ2-2; 7 bases are shared with TRBD2. The junction had 7 bases not matched to a gene; V was cut back by 0 bases and J by 0 bases. From germline, CDR1 is LGHNA and CDR2 YNFKEQ. This CDR3 spans 18 amino acids. Here the CDR3 reads CASSQDTGGGANTGELFF. The CDR3 nucleotides are TGTGCCAGCAGCCAAGATACTGGGGGAGGGGCGAACACCGGGGAGCTGTTTTTT.

The chain employs TRBV6-6 and TRBJ1-2; 11 bases line up with TRBD1. J lost 4 bases, V lost 2 bases, and 3 bases had no gene match. The CDR3 sequence is 15 residues long. Germline CDR1 and CDR2: MNHNY and SVGAGI (reference sequence). The CDR3 loop reads CASSYGDRGIYGYTF. The CDR3 bases are TGTGCCAGCAGTTACGGGGACAGGGGGATCTATGGCTACACCTTC.

V gene TRBV28 combines with J gene TRBJ2-4, with 7 bases matching TRBD2. J gave up 2 bases and V 3 bases, and 16 bases lay outside the gene matches. This CDR3 spans 19 amino acids. From germline, CDR1 is MDHEN and CDR2 SYDVKM. The DNA for the CDR3 is TGTGCCAGCAGTTTCCCGACTAGCTTCAGTCCTCTAACCAAAAACATTCAGTACTTC. Protein: CASSFPTSFSPLTKNIQYF.

This clone was observed a handful of times. This chain uses TRBV30 with TRBJ1-1, with TRBD1 as a possible D gene (5 bases). Germline CDR1 reads GTSNPN; CDR2 reads SVGIG (reference sequence). There are 17 residues in the CDR3. V was shortened by 0 bases and J by 1 base, with 18 bases between the two germline ends. CDR3 DNA: TGTGCCTGGAGTGTGAATGATGGGGCACGGCGGAACACTGAAGCTTTCTTT. As protein: CAWSVNDGARRNTEAFF.

The V gene is TRBV6-5, the J gene TRBJ1-1, with a weak D call TRBD1 (5 bases). From germline, CDR1 is MNHEY and CDR2 SVGAGI. With 5 bases removed from V and 1 base from J, the gap between germline ends came to 11 bases. The CDR3 length is 14 residues. In DNA, the CDR3 is TGTGCCAGCAGTACTCCGGGGGGGAACACTGAAGCTTTCTTT. Translation gives CASSTPGGNTEAFF.

V and J are TRBV25-1 and TRBJ2-7; 9 nucleotides align to TRBD1. The CDR3 is 17 residues long. J lost 3 bases, V lost 1 base, and 10 bases had no gene match. Germline V CDR1 and CDR2: MGHDK, SYGVNS. CDR3: CASSEFGDRDPNYEQYF. The CDR3 coding sequence is TGTGCCAGCAGTGAATTTGGGGACAGGGATCCAAACTACGAGCAGTACTTC.

J is TRBJ2-7 and V is TRBV15; D perhaps matches TRBD2 (5 bases). Trimming removed 1 base from V and 1 base from J, with 11 bases in between. Per germline, CDR1 LNHNV and CDR2 YYDKDF (reference sequence). This CDR3 is built from 15 residues. CDR3 loop: CATSRGLSGSYEQYF. The CDR3 bases are TGTGCCACCAGCAGAGGGCTATCGGGGTCCTACGAGCAGTACTTC. The complete variable domain, with remaining parts taken from reference TRBV15 and TRBJ2-7, reads DAMVIQNPRYQVTQFGKPVTLSCSQTLNHNVMYWYQQKSSQAPKLLFHYYDKDFNNEADTPDNFQSRRPNTSFCFLDIRSPGLGDTAMYLCATSRGLSGSYEQYFGPGTRLTVT.

The chain carries TRBV29-1 and TRBJ1-2, with D possibly being TRBD1 (6 bases). The CDR3 consists of 11 residues. CDR1 SQVTM and CDR2 ANQGSEA come from the germline V gene. V shed 7 bases and J shed 5 bases, with 11 bases lying between them. The CDR3 nucleotides read TGCAGCGGGCATACAGGGTATGGCTACACCTTC. Its translation: CSGHTGYGYTF.

The J gene is TRBJ2-3, the V gene TRBV7-6; D possibly corresponds to TRBD1 (6 bases). Trimming cost V 5 bases and J 3 bases, with 9 bases left between them. CDR1 and CDR2 from the germline V gene are SGHVS and FNYEAQ. There are 13 residues in the CDR3. In DNA form, the CDR3 reads TGTGCCAGCAGCGGGACAAAAACAGATACGCAGTATTTT. It translates to CASSGTKTDTQYF.

This chain connects TRBV6-1 to TRBJ2-7; TRBD1 matches 7 bases. Germline loops: CDR1 MNHNS, CDR2 SASEGT. V gave up 6 bases and J gave up 4 bases; unmatched junction bases: 6. The CDR3 loop spans 13 amino acids. The CDR3: CASRPGQLYEQYF. The CDR3 DNA sequence: TGTGCCAGCAGACCGGGACAGCTTTACGAGCAGTACTTC.

This clone turned up a few times. The genes are TRBV18 and TRBJ1-5; D may be TRBD1 (6 bases). The CDR3 covers 14 residues. Germline lookup yields CDR1 KGHSH and CDR2 LQKENI. The V end was cut by 4 bases, the J end by 3 bases, with 10 bases between. The CDR3 sequence: CASSLDRFNQPQHF. CDR3 coding DNA: TGTGCCAGCTCACTCGACAGGTTCAATCAGCCCCAGCATTTT.

The V call is TRBV29-1, the J call TRBJ2-2, with 16 bases identical to TRBD2. J was trimmed by 8 bases and V by 4 bases; bases with no gene match: 4. This CDR3 has 15 residues. Per the germline V gene, CDR1 is SQVTM and CDR2 is ANQGSEA. CDR3 protein: CSVGGTSGGAGELFF. The CDR3 nucleotides are TGCAGCGTTGGTGGGACTAGCGGGGGGGCAGGGGAGCTGTTTTTT.

The gene calls are TRBV7-2 and TRBJ2-5, with 9 bases aligning to TRBD2. The CDR3 length is 14 residues. Germline CDR1 is SGHTA and CDR2 is FQGNSA. V dropped 6 bases and J dropped 4; count of bases not matched to a gene: 6. The CDR3 here is CASSQTSGGETQYF. CDR3 DNA sequence: TGTGCCAGCAGTCAGACTAGCGGAGGAGAGACCCAGTACTTC.

The chain employs TRBV28 and TRBJ1-5; 11 nucleotides agree with TRBD1. In germline, CDR1 is MDHEN, CDR2 SYDVKM. The CDR3 is made up of 18 amino acids. V shed 6 bases, J shed 0 bases, and the junction held 10 bases outside the gene matches. CDR3 amino acids: CASRSGTGGTYSNQPQHF. Written as DNA, the CDR3 is TGTGCCAGCAGATCCGGGACAGGGGGGACTTATAGCAATCAGCCCCAGCATTTT.

The chain uses TRBV6-5 and TRBJ2-5; the match to TRBD1 covers 9 bases. The J call is doubtful: the DNA matches TRBJ2-7 better. Per the germline V gene, CDR1 is MNHEY and CDR2 is SVGAGI. This CDR3 has 14 residues. The CDR3 region has the DNA TGTGCCAGCAGTTCCGGGACAGGGATCAACGAGCAGTACTTC. Translation: CASSSGTGINEQYF.

This chain connects TRBV27 to TRBJ1-2; a weak D match, TRBD1 (5 bases). CDR3 length: 15 amino acids. The V end lost 10 bases, the J end lost 2 bases, and 20 bases lay between the germline ends. CDR1 and CDR2 (germline): MNHEY, SMNVEV (reference sequence). CDR3 loop: CATLLLREINYGYTF. CDR3 nucleotide sequence: TGTGCCACTCTACTTCTCAGGGAAATCAACTATGGCTACACCTTC.

The chain employs TRBV7-8 and TRBJ2-2, with D maybe TRBD2 (5 bases). The CDR3 consists of 16 residues. Germline-derived CDR1 and CDR2 are SGHVS and FQNEAQ. V shed 1 base and J shed 4 bases, with 13 bases lying between them. CDR3 loop: CASSLGSWAGTGELFF. The CDR3 DNA follows: TGTGCCAGCAGCTTAGGCAGCTGGGCGGGCACCGGGGAGCTGTTTTTT.

The genes are TRBV7-2 and TRBJ2-1; TRBD2 matches 12 bases. Unmatched junction bases numbered 10, after V lost 5 bases and J lost 5 bases. The germline gives CDR1 SGHTA, CDR2 FQGNSA. CDR3 length: 17 residues. CDR3 sequence: CASSAWTSGVSDNEQFF. In DNA form, the CDR3 reads TGTGCCAGCAGCGCGTGGACTAGCGGGGTGTCTGACAATGAGCAGTTCTTC.

The chain links TRBV7-6 to TRBJ1-2; the D is unclear. This CDR3 comprises 12 residues. In germline, CDR1 is SGHVS, CDR2 FNYEAQ. Between the trimmed V and J ends, which lost 5 bases and 8 bases, there was a span of 12 bases. CDR3 nucleotides: TGTGCCAGCAGCCCACCCCTGAGGGGCTACACCTTC. This sequence encodes CASSPPLRGYTF.

Concerning this clone: Other DNA sequences of this sample code for an identical CDR3. This sequence joins TRBV6-5 and TRBJ2-7, with 7 bases fitting TRBD1. Germline V gene sequence: CDR1 MNHEY, CDR2 SVGAGI. V lost 0 bases to trimming and J lost 6 bases; unmatched junction nucleotides: 5. CDR3 length: 14 amino acids. The CDR3 coding sequence is TGTGCCAGCAGTTACTCGGGGGCAGGGGGCGAGCAGTACTTC. Protein product: CASSYSGAGGEQYF.

This clone was counted once. The rearrangement links TRBV5-1 to TRBJ1-2; 7 bases agree with TRBD1. The germline CDR1 and CDR2 sequences are SGHRS and YFSETQ. V shed 0 bases and J 5 bases; nucleotides not matched to a gene: 1. This CDR3 has 13 residues. CDR3: CASSLEQGYGYTF. In nucleotides, the CDR3 is TGCGCCAGCAGCTTGGAACAGGGGTATGGCTACACCTTC.

The sample holds a few counts of this clone. The chain links TRBV5-1 to TRBJ1-5, with D uncertain. This CDR3 is 15 amino acids long. The V end lost 4 bases, the J end lost 2 bases, and 13 bases lay between the germline ends. Germline CDR1 reads SGHRS; CDR2 reads YFSETQ. The CDR3 region is CASSPIPGGNQPQHF. CDR3 nucleotides: TGCGCCAGCAGCCCTATCCCAGGCGGCAATCAGCCCCAGCATTTT.

This chain joins TRBV11-2 and TRBJ1-6; tentative D call: TRBD1 (6 bases). Germline CDR1 SGHAT, CDR2 FQNNGV. CDR3 length: 12 residues. Trimming took 5 bases from V and 9 from J, leaving 8 bases between them. As DNA, the CDR3 is TGTGCCAGCAGCGTCAGGGGTTCACCCCTCCACTTT. Amino acid sequence: CASSVRGSPLHF.

Details on this clone: Germline and junction disagree at one end, which may indicate a read error. The identical CDR3 is also encoded by other nucleotide sequences in the sample. The chain recombines TRBV27 with TRBJ1-2; D gene unclear. The CDR3 runs to 13 residues. The germline CDR1 and CDR2 sequences are MNHEY and SMNVEV (reference sequence). CDR3 in amino acids: CASSLSAYYGYTF. As DNA, the CDR3 is TGTGCCAGCAGTCTATCGGCTTACTATGGCTACACCTTC.

The gene calls are TRBV15 and TRBJ2-5, with 9 bases that match TRBD1. V trimming: 6 bases; J trimming: 3 bases; junction bases outside the gene matches: 11. The CDR3 consists of 16 residues. Germline V gene sequence: CDR1 LNHNV, CDR2 YYDKDF (reference sequence). CDR3 loop: CATRGGVRDREETQYF. CDR3 coding DNA: TGTGCCACCAGGGGAGGGGTAAGGGACAGGGAAGAGACCCAGTACTTC.

The chain recombines TRBV11-2 with TRBJ2-2; 8 nucleotides align to TRBD1. CDR3 length: 15 amino acids. The V gene's germline CDR1 is SGHAT and CDR2 FQNNGV. V dropped 5 bases and J dropped 4; count of bases not matched to a gene: 6. CDR3 sequence reads: CASSRQGTATGELFF. The DNA of the CDR3 is TGTGCCAGCAGCCGACAGGGGACGGCCACCGGGGAGCTGTTTTTT.